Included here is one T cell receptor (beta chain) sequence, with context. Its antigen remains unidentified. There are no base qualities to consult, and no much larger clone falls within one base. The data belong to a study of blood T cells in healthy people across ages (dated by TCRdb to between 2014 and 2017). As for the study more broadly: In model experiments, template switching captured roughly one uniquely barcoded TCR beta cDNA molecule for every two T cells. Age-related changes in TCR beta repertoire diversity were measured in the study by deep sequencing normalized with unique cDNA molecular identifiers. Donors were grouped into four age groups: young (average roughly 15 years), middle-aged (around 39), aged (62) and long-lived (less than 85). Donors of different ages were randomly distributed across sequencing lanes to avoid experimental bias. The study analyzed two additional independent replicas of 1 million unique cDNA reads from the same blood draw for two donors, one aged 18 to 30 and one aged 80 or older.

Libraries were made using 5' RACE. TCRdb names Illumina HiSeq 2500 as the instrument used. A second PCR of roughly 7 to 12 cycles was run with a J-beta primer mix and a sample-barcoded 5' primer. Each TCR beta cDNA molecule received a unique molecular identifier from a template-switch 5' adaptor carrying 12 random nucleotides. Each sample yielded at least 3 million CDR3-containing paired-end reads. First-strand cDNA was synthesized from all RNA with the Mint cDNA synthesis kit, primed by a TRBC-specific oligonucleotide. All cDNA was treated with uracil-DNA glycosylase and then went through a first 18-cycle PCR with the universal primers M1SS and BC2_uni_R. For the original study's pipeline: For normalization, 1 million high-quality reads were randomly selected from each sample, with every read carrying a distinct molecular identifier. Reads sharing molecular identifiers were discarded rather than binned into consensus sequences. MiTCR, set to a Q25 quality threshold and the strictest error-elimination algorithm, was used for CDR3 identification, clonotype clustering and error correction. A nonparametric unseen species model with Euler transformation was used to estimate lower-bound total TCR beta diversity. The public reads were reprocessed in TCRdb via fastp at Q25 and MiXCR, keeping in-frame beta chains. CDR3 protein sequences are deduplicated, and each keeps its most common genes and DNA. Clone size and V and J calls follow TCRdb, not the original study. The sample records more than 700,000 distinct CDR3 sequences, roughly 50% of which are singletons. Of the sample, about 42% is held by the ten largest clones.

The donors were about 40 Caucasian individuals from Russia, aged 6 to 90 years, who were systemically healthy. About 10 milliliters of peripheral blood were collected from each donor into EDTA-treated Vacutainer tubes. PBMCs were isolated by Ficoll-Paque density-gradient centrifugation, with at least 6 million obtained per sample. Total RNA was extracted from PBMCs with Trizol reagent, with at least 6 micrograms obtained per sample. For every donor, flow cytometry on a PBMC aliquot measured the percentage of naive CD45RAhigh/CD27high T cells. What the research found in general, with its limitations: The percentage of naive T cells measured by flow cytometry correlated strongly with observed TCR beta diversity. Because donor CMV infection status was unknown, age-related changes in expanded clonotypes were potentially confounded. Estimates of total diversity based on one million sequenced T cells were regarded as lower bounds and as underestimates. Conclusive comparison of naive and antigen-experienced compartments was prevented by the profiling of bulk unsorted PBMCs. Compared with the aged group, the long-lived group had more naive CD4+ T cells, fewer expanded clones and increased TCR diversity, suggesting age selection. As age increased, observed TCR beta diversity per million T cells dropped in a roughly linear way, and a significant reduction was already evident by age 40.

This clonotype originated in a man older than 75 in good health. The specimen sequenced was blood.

The nucleotide sequence is given as TGTGCCAGCAGTCATAGGACAGGGCAGAATTATCTCTATGGCTACACCTTC. This yields the protein CASSHRTGQNYLYGYTF. The chain links TRBV27 with TRBJ1-2, with 8 bases matching TRBD1. From the cysteine through the phenylalanine, the CDR3 covers 17 amino acids. Of the read, only the CDR3 DNA is kept; its 51 bases are in frame from base 1. V is cut back by 5 bases and J by 4 bases, with 15 bases in the junction unmatched. From a lookup of the germline V gene (reference sequence), CDR1 and CDR2 are MNHEY and SMNVEV.